This TCR beta chain came from a study of blood T cell repertoires in COVID-19. Produced via immunoSEQ multiplex PCR; TCRdb's table is partial and in-frame only. The table records 80,000 or so clones, roughly 88% of them present only once. The ends were cut back, 6 bases at V and 9 bases at J, with 14 bases in the middle. In germline, CDR1 is MNHNY, CDR2 SVGAGI (reference sequence). CDR3 length: 12 residues. The sequence was obtained from a woman in her forties or fifties in a cohort sampled during active COVID-19. The J gene is TRBJ2-5, the V gene TRBV6-6; D is unresolved. The sample taken for sequencing was peripheral blood. CDR3 nucleotides: TGTGCCAGCAGCCCCCCCGTCGCGGCCCAGTACTTC. Amino acid sequence: CASSPPVAAQYF.